This T cell receptor (beta chain) was profiled in a study of T-cell reconstitution after alpha-beta-depleted transplantation in children. Researchers prepared the TCRbeta library using unique molecular identifiers, the study reports. TCRdb fed the PCR reads into MiXCR, producing one record per CDR3 protein. This table holds hundreds of thousands of distinct CDR3 sequences, around a third found once. In its sample, this clonotype was seen a few times. CDR1 DFQATT and CDR2 SNEGSKA come from the germline V gene (reference sequence). The CDR3 sequence is 11 residues long. The germline V and J ends were trimmed by 6 bases and 6 bases, with 11 bases remaining between them.

Sequencing used PBMCs from the stem cell graft donor, obtained from the stem cell graft. The chain couples TRBV20-1 to TRBJ1-1; D call uncertain. The source of this sequence is a human donor who donated a stem cell graft to a child with aplastic anemia. In DNA, the CDR3 is TGCAGTGCCGCGAAAGGGCCTGAAGCTTTCTTT. The encoded protein is CSAAKGPEAFF.